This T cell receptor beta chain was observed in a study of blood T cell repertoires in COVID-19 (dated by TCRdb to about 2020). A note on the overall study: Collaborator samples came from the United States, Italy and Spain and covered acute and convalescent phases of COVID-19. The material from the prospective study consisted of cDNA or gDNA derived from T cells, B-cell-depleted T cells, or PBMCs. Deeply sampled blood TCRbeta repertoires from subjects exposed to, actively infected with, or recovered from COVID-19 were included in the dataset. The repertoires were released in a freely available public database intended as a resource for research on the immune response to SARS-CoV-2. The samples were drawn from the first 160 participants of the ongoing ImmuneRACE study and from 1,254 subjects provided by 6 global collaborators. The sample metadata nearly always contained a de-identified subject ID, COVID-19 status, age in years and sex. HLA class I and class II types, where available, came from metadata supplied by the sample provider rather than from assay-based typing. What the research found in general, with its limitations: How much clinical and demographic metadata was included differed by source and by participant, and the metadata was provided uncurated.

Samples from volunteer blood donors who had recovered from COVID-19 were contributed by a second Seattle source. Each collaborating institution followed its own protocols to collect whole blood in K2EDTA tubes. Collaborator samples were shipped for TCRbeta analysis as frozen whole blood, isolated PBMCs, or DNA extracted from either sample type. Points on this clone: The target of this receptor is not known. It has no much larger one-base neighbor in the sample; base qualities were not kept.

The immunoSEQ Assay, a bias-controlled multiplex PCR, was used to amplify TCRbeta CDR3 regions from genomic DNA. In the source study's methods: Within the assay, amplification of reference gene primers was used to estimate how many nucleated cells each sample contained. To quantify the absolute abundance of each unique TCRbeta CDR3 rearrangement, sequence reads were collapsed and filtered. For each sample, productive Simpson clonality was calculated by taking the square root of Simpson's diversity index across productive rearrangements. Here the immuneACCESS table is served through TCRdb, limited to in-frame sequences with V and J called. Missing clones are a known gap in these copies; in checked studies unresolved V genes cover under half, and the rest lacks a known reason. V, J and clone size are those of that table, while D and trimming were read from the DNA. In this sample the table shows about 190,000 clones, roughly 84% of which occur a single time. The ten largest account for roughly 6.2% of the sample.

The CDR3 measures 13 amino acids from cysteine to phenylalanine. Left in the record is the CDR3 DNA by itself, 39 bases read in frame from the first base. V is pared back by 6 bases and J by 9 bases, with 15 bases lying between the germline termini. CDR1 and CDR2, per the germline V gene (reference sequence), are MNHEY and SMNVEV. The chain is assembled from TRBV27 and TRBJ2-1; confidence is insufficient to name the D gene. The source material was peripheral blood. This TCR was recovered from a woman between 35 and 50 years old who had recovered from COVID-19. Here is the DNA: TGTGCCAGCAGACGCGAGGAACGAGGTGAGCAGTTCTTC. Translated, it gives CASRREERGEQFF.